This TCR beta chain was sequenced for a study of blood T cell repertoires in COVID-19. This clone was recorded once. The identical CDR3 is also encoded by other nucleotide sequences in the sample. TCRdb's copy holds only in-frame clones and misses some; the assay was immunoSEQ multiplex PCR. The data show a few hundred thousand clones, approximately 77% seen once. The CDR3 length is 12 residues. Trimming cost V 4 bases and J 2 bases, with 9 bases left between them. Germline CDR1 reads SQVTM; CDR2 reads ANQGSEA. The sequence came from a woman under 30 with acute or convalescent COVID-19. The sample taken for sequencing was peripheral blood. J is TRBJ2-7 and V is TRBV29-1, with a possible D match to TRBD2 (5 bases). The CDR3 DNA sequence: TGCAGCGTTGTCAGCGGACCCTACGAGCAGTACTTC. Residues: CSVVSGPYEQYF.